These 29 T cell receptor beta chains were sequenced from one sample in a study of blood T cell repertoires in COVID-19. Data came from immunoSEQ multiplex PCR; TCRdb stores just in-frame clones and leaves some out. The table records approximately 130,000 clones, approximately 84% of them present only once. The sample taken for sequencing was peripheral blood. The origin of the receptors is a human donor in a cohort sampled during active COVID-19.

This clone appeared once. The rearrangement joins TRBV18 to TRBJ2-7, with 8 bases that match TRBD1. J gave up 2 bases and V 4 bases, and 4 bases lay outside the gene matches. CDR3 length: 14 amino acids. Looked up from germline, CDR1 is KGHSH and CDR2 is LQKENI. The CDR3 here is CASSRQGLAYEQYF. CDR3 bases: TGTGCCAGCTCACGACAGGGGCTCGCCTACGAGCAGTACTTC.

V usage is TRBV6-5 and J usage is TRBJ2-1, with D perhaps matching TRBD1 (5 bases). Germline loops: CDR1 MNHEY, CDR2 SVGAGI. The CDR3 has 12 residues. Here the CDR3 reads CAVGASPNEQFF. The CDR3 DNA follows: TGTGCTGTAGGGGCCTCCCCCAATGAGCAGTTCTTC.

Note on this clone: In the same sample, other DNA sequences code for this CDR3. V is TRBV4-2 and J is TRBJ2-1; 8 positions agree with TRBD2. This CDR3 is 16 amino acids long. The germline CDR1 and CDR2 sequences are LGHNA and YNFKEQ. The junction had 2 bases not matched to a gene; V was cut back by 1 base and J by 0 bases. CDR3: CASSQASGHSYNEQFF. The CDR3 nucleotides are TGTGCCAGCAGCCAAGCTAGCGGGCACTCCTACAATGAGCAGTTCTTC.

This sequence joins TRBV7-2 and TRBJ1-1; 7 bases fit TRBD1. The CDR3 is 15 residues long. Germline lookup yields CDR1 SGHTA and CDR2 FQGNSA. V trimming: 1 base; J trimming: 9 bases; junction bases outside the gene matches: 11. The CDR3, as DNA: TGTGCCAGCAGCTTAGGGGGCACAGGGGAAGGAAAAGCTTTCTTT. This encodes CASSLGGTGEGKAFF. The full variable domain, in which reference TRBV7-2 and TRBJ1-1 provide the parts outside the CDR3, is GAGVSQSPSNKVTEKGKDVELRCDPISGHTALYWYRQSLGQGLEFLIYFQGNSAPDKSGLPSDRFSAERTGGSVSTLTIQRTQQEDSAVYLCASSLGGTGEGKAFFGQGTRLTVV.

The CDR3 region has the DNA TGCGCCAGCAAAACAGATGCCTACGAGCAGTACTTC. This sequence encodes CASKTDAYEQYF. This chain joins TRBV5-1 and TRBJ2-7; D gene unclear. CDR1 and CDR2 from the germline V gene are SGHRS and YFSETQ. V was clipped by 6 bases and J by 2 bases, with 9 bases between them. The CDR3 extends over 12 amino acids.

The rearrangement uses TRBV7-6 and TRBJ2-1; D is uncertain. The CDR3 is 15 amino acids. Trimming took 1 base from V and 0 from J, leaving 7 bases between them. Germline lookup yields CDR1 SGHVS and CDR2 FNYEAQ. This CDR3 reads CASSLEQSSYNEQFF. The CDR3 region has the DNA TGTGCCAGCAGCTTAGAACAAAGCTCCTACAATGAGCAGTTCTTC.

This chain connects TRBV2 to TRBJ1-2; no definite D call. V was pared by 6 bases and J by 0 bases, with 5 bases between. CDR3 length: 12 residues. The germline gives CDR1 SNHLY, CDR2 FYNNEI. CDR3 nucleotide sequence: TGTGCCAGCAGGGGCCCTAACTATGGCTACACCTTC. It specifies CASRGPNYGYTF.

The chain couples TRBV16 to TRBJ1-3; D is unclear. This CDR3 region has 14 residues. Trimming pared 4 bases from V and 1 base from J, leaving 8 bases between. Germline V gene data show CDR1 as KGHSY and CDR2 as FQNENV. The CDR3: CASSRDISGNTIYF. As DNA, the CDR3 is TGTGCCAGCAGCCGAGACATTTCTGGAAACACCATATATTTT.

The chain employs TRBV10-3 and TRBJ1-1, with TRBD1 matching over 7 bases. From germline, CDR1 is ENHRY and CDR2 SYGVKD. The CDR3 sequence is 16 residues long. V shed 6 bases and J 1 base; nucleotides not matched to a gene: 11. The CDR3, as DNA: TGTGCCATCAGGCTGGAGGGGGCCCTAGCGAACACTGAAGCTTTCTTT. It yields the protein CAIRLEGALANTEAFF.

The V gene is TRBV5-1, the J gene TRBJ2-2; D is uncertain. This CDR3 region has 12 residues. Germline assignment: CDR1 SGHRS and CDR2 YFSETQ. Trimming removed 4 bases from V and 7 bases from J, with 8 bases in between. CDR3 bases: TGCGCCAGCAGCCCCCTAGTCGGGGAGCTGTTTTTT. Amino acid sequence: CASSPLVGELFF.

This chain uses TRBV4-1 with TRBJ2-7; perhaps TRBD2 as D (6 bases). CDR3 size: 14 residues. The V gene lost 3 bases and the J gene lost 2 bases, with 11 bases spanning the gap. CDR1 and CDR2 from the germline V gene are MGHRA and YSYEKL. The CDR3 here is CASSQGGFPYEQYF. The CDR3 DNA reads TGCGCCAGCAGCCAGGGGGGATTTCCCTACGAGCAGTACTTC.

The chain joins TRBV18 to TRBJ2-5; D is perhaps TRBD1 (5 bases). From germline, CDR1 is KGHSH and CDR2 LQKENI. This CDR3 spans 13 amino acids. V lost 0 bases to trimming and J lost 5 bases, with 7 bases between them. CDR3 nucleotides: TGTGCCAGCTCACCACCGGCAGGGGAGACCCAGTACTTC. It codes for CASSPPAGETQYF.

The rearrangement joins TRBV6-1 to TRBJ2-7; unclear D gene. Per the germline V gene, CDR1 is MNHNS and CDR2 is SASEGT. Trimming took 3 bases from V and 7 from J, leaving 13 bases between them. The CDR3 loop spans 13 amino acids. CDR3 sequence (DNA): TGTGCCAGCAGTGAGGTGGCTAGGCGGGAGCAGTACTTC. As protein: CASSEVARREQYF.

DNA of the CDR3: TGTGCCAGCAGTCCACTCCTCCGGGACAGGGCAACCTACGAGCAGTACTTC. Protein product: CASSPLLRDRATYEQYF. The chain links TRBV6-2 or TRBV6-3 to TRBJ2-7; 9 positions agree with TRBD1. Looked up from germline, CDR1 is MNHEY and CDR2 is SVGEGT. The V and J ends lost 5 bases and 2 bases, in that order; junction bases with no gene match: 13. CDR3 length equals 17 residues.

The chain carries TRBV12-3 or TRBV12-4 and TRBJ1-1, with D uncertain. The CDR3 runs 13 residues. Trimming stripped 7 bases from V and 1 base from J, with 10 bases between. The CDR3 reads CASNPGSNTEAFF. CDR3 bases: TGTGCCAGCAATCCCGGTTCGAACACTGAAGCTTTCTTT.

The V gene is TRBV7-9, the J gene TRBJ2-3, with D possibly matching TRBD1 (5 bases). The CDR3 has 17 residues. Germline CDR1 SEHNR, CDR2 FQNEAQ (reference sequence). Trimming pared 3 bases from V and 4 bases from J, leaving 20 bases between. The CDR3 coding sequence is TGTGCCAGCAGCTTCTATCGTGGGGCAAGTGTCCCAGATACGCAGTATTTT. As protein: CASSFYRGASVPDTQYF.

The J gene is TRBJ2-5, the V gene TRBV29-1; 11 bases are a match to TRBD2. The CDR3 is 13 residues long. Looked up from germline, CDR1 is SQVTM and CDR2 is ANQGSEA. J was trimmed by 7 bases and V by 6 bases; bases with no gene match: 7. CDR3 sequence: CSVGLAERGTQYF. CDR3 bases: TGCAGCGTGGGACTAGCGGAACGGGGGACCCAGTACTTC.

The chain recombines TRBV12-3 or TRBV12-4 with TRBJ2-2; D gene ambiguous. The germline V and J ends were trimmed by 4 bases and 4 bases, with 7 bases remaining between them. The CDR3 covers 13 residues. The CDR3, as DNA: TGTGCCAGCAGTTCCGGGTCCACCGGGGAGCTGTTTTTT. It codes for CASSSGSTGELFF.

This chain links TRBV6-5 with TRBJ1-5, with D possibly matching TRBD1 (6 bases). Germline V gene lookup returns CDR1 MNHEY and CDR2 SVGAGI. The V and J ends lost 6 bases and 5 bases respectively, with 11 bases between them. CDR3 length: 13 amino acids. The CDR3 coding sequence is TGTGCCAGCAGCCGATACAGGGATCAGCCCCAGCATTTT. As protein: CASSRYRDQPQHF.

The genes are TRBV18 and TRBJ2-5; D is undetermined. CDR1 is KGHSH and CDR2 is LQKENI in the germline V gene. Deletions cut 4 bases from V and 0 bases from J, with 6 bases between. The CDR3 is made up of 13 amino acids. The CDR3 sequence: CASSRAYQETQYF. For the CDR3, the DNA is TGTGCCAGCTCACGTGCGTACCAAGAGACCCAGTACTTC.

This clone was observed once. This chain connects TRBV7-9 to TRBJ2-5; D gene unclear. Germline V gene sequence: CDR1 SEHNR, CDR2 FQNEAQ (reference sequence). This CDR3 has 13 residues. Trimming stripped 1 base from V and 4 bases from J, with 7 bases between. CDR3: CASSLGRVETQYF. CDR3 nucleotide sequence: TGTGCCAGCAGCTTAGGACGGGTAGAGACCCAGTACTTC.

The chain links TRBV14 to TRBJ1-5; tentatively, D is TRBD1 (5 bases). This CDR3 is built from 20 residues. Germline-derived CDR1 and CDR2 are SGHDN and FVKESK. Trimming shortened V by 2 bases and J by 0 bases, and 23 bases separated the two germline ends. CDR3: CASSQFGQVAGTYSNQPQHF. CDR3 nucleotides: TGTGCCAGCAGCCAATTCGGTCAAGTGGCGGGGACGTATAGCAATCAGCCCCAGCATTTT.

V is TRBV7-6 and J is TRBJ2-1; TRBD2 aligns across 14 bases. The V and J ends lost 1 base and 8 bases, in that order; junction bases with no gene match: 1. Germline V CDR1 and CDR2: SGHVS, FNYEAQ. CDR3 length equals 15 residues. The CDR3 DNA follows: TGTGCCAGCAGCTTAGGACTAGCGGGGGGGCATGAGCAGTTCTTC. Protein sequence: CASSLGLAGGHEQFF. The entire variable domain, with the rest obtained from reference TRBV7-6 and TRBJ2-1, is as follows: GAGVSQSPRYKVTKRGQDVALRCDPISGHVSLYWYRQALGQGPEFLTYFNYEAQQDKSGLPNDRFSAERPEGSISTLTIQRTEQRDSAMYRCASSLGLAGGHEQFFGPGTRLTVL.

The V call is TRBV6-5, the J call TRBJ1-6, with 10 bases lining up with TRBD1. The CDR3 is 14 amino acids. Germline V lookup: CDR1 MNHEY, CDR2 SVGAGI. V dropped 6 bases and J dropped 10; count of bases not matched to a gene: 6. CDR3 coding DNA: TGTGCCAGCAGCTCGGGACAGGGGAAATCACCCCTCCACTTT. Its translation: CASSSGQGKSPLHF.

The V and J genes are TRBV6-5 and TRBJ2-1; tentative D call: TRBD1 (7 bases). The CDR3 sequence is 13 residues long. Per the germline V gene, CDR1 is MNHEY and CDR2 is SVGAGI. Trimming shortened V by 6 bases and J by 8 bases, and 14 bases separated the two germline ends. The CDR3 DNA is TGTGCCAGCAGCCCCCAGGGGGGCCATGAGCAGTTCTTC. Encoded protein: CASSPQGGHEQFF.

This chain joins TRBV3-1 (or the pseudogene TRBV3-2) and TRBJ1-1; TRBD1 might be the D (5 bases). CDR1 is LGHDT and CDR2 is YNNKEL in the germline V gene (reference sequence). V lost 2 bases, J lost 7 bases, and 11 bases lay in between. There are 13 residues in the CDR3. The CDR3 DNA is TGTGCCAGCAGCCAACATCGGGGGAATGAAGCTTTCTTT. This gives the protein CASSQHRGNEAFF.

The CDR3 bases are TGTGCCACCGGGACAGGTGTCTACGAGCAGTACTTC. It yields the protein CATGTGVYEQYF. V is TRBV12-3 or TRBV12-4 and J is TRBJ2-7; 8 bases are shared with TRBD1. CDR3 length: 12 residues. J gave up 3 bases and V 10 bases, and 5 bases lay outside the gene matches.

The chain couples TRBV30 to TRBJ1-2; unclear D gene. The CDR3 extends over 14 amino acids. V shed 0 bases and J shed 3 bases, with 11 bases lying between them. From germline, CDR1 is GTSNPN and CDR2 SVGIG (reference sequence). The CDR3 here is CAWSVGQRDYGYTF. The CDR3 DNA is TGTGCCTGGAGTGTCGGTCAGAGGGACTATGGCTACACCTTC.

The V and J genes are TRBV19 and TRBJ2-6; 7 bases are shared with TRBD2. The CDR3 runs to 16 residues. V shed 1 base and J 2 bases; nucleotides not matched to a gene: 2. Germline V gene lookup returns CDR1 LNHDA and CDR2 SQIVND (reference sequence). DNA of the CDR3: TGTGCCAGTAGTATAGGTGGACTAGCTGGGGCCAACGTCCTGACTTTC. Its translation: CASSIGGLAGANVLTF.